The text below deals with one T cell receptor (beta chain). Antigen: not known. The assay was immunoSEQ multiplex PCR, and TCRdb's table has in-frame clones only and misses some. Of some 54,000 clones listed, 94% are singletons. These data originate in a study of T cells after posttransplantation cyclophosphamide. Findings of the study overall: Recipient CMV seropositivity and CMV reactivation strongly tracked TRB clonality.

The sequenced material came from PBMCs. The sequence was collected from a woman under 40 in good health and a related stem cell transplant donor.

DNA for the CDR3: TGTGCCAGCAGCAGTAATTCACCCCTCCACTTT. Protein: CASSSNSPLHF. This sequence joins TRBV2 and TRBJ1-6, with no clear D. Deletions cut 6 bases from V and 6 bases from J, with 3 bases between. This CDR3 contains 11 residues. CDR1 is SNHLY and CDR2 is FYNNEI in the germline V gene.